One sample yielded the 24 T cell receptor beta chains listed below, sequenced in a study of cytomegalovirus exposure and HLA in healthy donors. The PCR contained 60 Vbeta and 13 Jbeta primers. Assay used: immunoSEQ multiplex PCR; TCRdb lists only in-frame clones, some missing. The sample contains 150,000 to 200,000 clones, roughly three quarters of which appear only once. The material sequenced was PBMCs. The origin of the receptors is a woman in her 50s in good health and CMV-seronegative.

The chain recombines TRBV5-1 with TRBJ1-2, with TRBD1 identical over 10 bases. Germline values: CDR1 SGHRS, CDR2 YFSETQ. CDR3 length: 15 residues. V lost 0 bases to trimming and J lost 6 bases; unmatched junction nucleotides: 5. The CDR3 nucleotides are TGCGCCAGCAGCTTGGGACAGGGGGCAGGCGATGGCTACACCTTC. Translated, it gives CASSLGQGAGDGYTF.

This rearrangement joins TRBV27 to TRBJ2-1; 8 nucleotides agree with TRBD1. The V and J ends lost 5 bases and 7 bases, in that order; junction bases with no gene match: 7. Germline V lookup: CDR1 MNHEY, CDR2 SMNVEV (reference sequence). The CDR3 is made up of 14 amino acids. The CDR3 reads CASSSNRGLNEQFF. CDR3 nucleotides: TGTGCCAGCAGTAGCAACAGGGGGTTGAATGAGCAGTTCTTC.

This chain connects TRBV18 to TRBJ2-5; 8 positions agree with TRBD2. CDR1 is KGHSH and CDR2 is LQKENI in the germline V gene. This CDR3 comprises 16 residues. V was pared by 2 bases and J by 5 bases, with 10 bases of the junction left unmatched. This CDR3 reads CASSPAGTRIAETQYF. CDR3 bases: TGTGCCAGCTCACCAGCCGGGACTAGGATTGCGGAGACCCAGTACTTC.

V and J are TRBV19 and TRBJ1-5, with D possibly matching TRBD1 (5 bases). V was cut by 3 bases and J by 4 bases, with 16 bases left in between. This CDR3 is 16 amino acids long. The germline gives CDR1 LNHDA, CDR2 SQIVND (reference sequence). The CDR3 region is CASSIPGMSLNQPQHF. The CDR3 DNA is TGTGCCAGTAGTATTCCAGGGATGTCCCTAAATCAGCCCCAGCATTTT.

The chain recombines TRBV13 with TRBJ1-2; possible D gene TRBD1, 5 bases. Germline loops: CDR1 PRHDT, CDR2 FYEKMQ (reference sequence). CDR3 size: 12 residues. Trimming took off 6 bases at V and 8 bases at J, with 13 bases between the two ends. The CDR3 coding sequence is TGTGCCAGCAGTATCGGGGGACGCGGCTACACCTTC. This gives the protein CASSIGGRGYTF.

The chain employs TRBV5-4 and TRBJ1-2, with 7 bases aligning to TRBD1. The CDR3 runs 14 residues. Germline V gene sequence: CDR1 SGHNT, CDR2 YYREEE (reference sequence). V was clipped by 2 bases and J by 3 bases; unmatched bases: 4. CDR3 DNA: TGTGCCAGCAGCTTTGGGACAGCGCACTATGGCTACACCTTC. Amino acid sequence: CASSFGTAHYGYTF.

DNA of the CDR3: TGTGCCAGCAGTGAATCACAGGGGAAAACAACTAATGAAAAACTGTTTTTT. Encoded protein: CASSESQGKTTNEKLFF. The rearrangement joins TRBV25-1 to TRBJ1-4, with 7 positions matching TRBD1. CDR3 length: 17 residues. Germline V lookup: CDR1 MGHDK, CDR2 SYGVNS. The trim removed 1 base at V and 0 bases at J, leaving 5 bases unmatched. Using reference TRBV25-1 and TRBJ1-4 for the parts outside the CDR3, the full variable domain is EADIYQTPRYLVIGTGKKITLECSQTMGHDKMYWYQQDPGMELHLIHYSYGVNSTEKGDLSSESTVSRIRTEHFPLTLESARPSHTSQYLCASSESQGKTTNEKLFFGSGTQLSVL.

V is TRBV5-1 and J is TRBJ2-2; maybe TRBD2 (5 bases). Germline assignment: CDR1 SGHRS and CDR2 YFSETQ. The CDR3 covers 15 residues. V dropped 5 bases and J dropped 5 bases, with 16 bases sitting between them. Here the CDR3 reads CASRSGSQGTGELFF. CDR3 nucleotides: TGCGCCAGCAGAAGCGGTTCCCAAGGGACCGGGGAGCTGTTTTTT.

This clone was observed a single time. V usage is TRBV28 and J usage is TRBJ2-1; TRBD1 aligns across 9 bases. The CDR3 has 16 residues. Germline V CDR1 and CDR2: MDHEN, SYDVKM. The ends lost 2 bases at V and 11 bases at J; junction bases unmatched: 13. The CDR3 DNA is TGTGCCAGCAGTTTAAGAGTTGAGACAGGGGGGCGAAAGCAGTTCTTC. Its protein is CASSLRVETGGRKQFF.

The chain carries TRBV28 and TRBJ2-7; a weak D match, TRBD2 (6 bases). From germline, CDR1 is MDHEN and CDR2 SYDVKM. V gave up 7 bases and J gave up 0 bases, with 16 bases separating them. The CDR3 sequence is 15 residues long. CDR3 sequence (DNA): TGTGCCAGCACCCCTGGGCTAGCGCCCTCCTACGAGCAGTACTTC. This codes for CASTPGLAPSYEQYF.

The genes are TRBV6-5 and TRBJ1-1; the match to TRBD1 covers 8 bases. V dropped 10 bases and J dropped 5; count of bases not matched to a gene: 9. This CDR3 spans 13 amino acids. Germline-derived CDR1 and CDR2 are MNHEY and SVGAGI. DNA for the CDR3: TGTGCCACCAGGACAGGGTGGCGGACTGAAGCTTTCTTT. This encodes CATRTGWRTEAFF.

This clone has only a few counts. V usage is TRBV6-6 and J usage is TRBJ2-3, with no clear D. Trimming took off 6 bases at V and 4 bases at J, with 14 bases between the two ends. The CDR3 extends over 14 amino acids. The germline gives CDR1 MNHNY, CDR2 SVGAGI (reference sequence). The CDR3 spells CASSHSPRSDTQYF. The CDR3, as DNA: TGTGCCAGCAGCCACTCCCCCCGTTCAGATACGCAGTATTTT.

The V gene is TRBV6-4, the J gene TRBJ2-3, with TRBD1 identical over 7 bases. With 2 bases clipped from V and 2 bases from J, the junction kept 7 bases outside the gene matches. The germline CDR1 and CDR2 sequences are MRHNA and SNTAGT. CDR3 size: 16 residues. This CDR3 is CASSDRQGFSTDTQYF. Written as DNA, the CDR3 is TGTGCCAGCAGTGACCGACAGGGCTTCTCCACAGATACGCAGTATTTT.

The chain uses TRBV4-3 and TRBJ1-4; maybe TRBD1 (6 bases). Germline V gene sequence: CDR1 LGHNA, CDR2 YSLEER. The CDR3 covers 17 residues. The V end was cut by 0 bases, the J end by 3 bases, with 14 bases between. The CDR3 coding sequence is TGCGCCAGCAGCCAAGATATAGGGGGATTACCTAATGAAAAACTGTTTTTT. Translation: CASSQDIGGLPNEKLFF.

J is TRBJ2-3 and V is TRBV11-3; possible D gene TRBD2, 6 bases. CDR1 and CDR2 (germline): SGHNT, YENEEA. V was cut by 6 bases and J by 1 base, with 8 bases left in between. The CDR3 is made up of 13 amino acids. The CDR3 nucleotides read TGTGCCAGCAGTCGGAGGGGCACAGATACGCAGTATTTT. Its protein is CASSRRGTDTQYF.

The chain couples TRBV27 to TRBJ1-2; a weak D match, TRBD1 (5 bases). CDR3 size: 14 residues. The germline gives CDR1 MNHEY, CDR2 SMNVEV (reference sequence). Trimming stripped 5 bases from V and 7 bases from J, with 17 bases between. The CDR3 DNA reads TGTGCCAGCAGTCAATGGGCAGGGACTGGTGGCTACACCTTC. Protein sequence: CASSQWAGTGGYTF.

The V call is TRBV11-2, the J call TRBJ2-2; TRBD2 aligns across 11 bases. CDR1 SGHAT and CDR2 FQNNGV come from the germline V gene. Unmatched junction bases numbered 6, after V lost 2 bases and J lost 4 bases. The CDR3 spans 17 residues. The CDR3 spells CASSLLSGRAGTGELFF. In DNA form, the CDR3 reads TGTGCCAGCAGCTTACTTAGCGGGAGGGCCGGCACCGGGGAGCTGTTTTTT. The whole variable domain, remainder taken from reference TRBV11-2 and TRBJ2-2, is EAGVAQSPRYKIIEKRQSVAFWCNPISGHATLYWYQQILGQGPKLLIQFQNNGVVDDSQLPKDRFSAERLKGVDSTLKIQPAKLEDSAVYLCASSLLSGRAGTGELFFGEGSRLTVL.

The rearrangement links TRBV5-4 to TRBJ2-7, with 7 bases aligning to TRBD2. Germline V CDR1 and CDR2: SGHNT, YYREEE (reference sequence). This CDR3 has 14 amino acids. J lost 3 bases, V lost 3 bases, and 6 bases had no gene match. CDR3 residues: CASSSGTNGYEQYF. The CDR3 bases are TGTGCCAGCAGCTCCGGGACTAACGGCTACGAGCAGTACTTC.

For this clone: At one end, the junction sequence differs from germline, possibly due to a read error. The gene calls are TRBV5-1 and TRBJ2-1; 13 bases are a match to TRBD2. Germline V lookup: CDR1 SGHRS, CDR2 YFSETQ. This CDR3 spans 17 amino acids. CDR3 loop: CASSLALAGGPGPTRIF. CDR3 sequence (DNA): TGCGCCAGCAGCTTGGCACTAGCGGGAGGGCCGGGCCCGACGCGGATCTTC.

The chain recombines TRBV4-3 with TRBJ2-5; D gene uncertain. The DNA matches TRBJ2-7 better at its end, which makes the J call doubtful. Per the germline V gene, CDR1 is LGHNA and CDR2 is YSLEER. This CDR3 comprises 14 residues. The CDR3 coding sequence is TGCGCCAGCAGCCCTTCCACGGTATCCTACGAGCAGTACTTC. Its protein is CASSPSTVSYEQYF.

The chain recombines TRBV10-2 with TRBJ1-5; possible D gene TRBD1, 6 bases. Trimming shortened V by 5 bases and J by 9 bases, and 14 bases separated the two germline ends. Germline V gives CDR1 WSHSY, CDR2 SAAADI. This CDR3 has 13 residues. CDR3 protein: CASSSGEQTPQHF. The CDR3 DNA sequence: TGCGCCAGCAGTTCAGGGGAACAAACGCCCCAGCATTTT.

This chain uses TRBV5-1 with TRBJ2-7; tentatively, D is TRBD1 (6 bases). The CDR3 has 15 amino acids. The V end was cut by 0 bases, the J end by 3 bases, with 13 bases between. Germline CDR1 is SGHRS and CDR2 is YFSETQ. The CDR3 bases are TGCGCCAGCAGCTTGGAAGGGGGACCGGGCTACGAGCAGTACTTC. It specifies CASSLEGGPGYEQYF.

This rearrangement joins TRBV11-2 to TRBJ2-2, with 12 bases that match TRBD2. Germline CDR1 is SGHAT and CDR2 is FQNNGV. The ends lost 5 bases at V and 7 bases at J; junction bases unmatched: 8. This CDR3 is built from 16 residues. The CDR3 nucleotides read TGTGCCAGCAGCCTAGCGGGGGGGCTAAGGAACGGGGAGCTGTTTTTT. This gives the protein CASSLAGGLRNGELFF.

This clone was observed once. This chain joins TRBV2 and TRBJ2-7, with TRBD2 matching 10 bases. The germline gives CDR1 SNHLY, CDR2 FYNNEI. This CDR3 has 16 amino acids. Trimming at V came to 6 bases and at J to 5 bases, leaving 13 bases not matched to a gene. The CDR3 loop reads CASSDPGLAPRNEQYF. The CDR3 nucleotides read TGTGCCAGCAGCGATCCGGGACTAGCGCCTCGGAACGAGCAGTACTTC.